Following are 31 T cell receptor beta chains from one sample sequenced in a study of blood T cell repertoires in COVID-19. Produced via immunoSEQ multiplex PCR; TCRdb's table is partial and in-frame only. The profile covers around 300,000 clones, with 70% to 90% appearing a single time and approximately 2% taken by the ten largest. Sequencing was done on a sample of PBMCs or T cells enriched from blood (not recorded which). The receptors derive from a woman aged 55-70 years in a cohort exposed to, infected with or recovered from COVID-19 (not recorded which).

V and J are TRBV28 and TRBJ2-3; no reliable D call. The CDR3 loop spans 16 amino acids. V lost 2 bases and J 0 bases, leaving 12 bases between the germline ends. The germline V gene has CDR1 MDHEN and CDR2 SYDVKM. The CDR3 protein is CASSLERLYSTDTQYF. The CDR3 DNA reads TGTGCCAGCAGTTTAGAACGGTTATATAGCACAGATACGCAGTATTTT.

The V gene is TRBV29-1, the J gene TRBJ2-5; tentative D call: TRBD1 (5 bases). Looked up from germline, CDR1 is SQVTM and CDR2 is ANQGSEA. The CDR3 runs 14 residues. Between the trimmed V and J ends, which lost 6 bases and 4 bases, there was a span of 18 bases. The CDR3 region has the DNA TGCAGCGTCGTAACTGCAGGGTTAGGAGAGACCCAGTACTTC. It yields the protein CSVVTAGLGETQYF.

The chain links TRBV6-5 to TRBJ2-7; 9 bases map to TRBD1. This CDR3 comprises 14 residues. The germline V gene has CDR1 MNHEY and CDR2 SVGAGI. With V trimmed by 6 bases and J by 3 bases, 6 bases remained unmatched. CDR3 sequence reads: CASRGTGGIYEQYF. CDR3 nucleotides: TGTGCCAGCAGGGGAACAGGGGGCATCTACGAGCAGTACTTC.

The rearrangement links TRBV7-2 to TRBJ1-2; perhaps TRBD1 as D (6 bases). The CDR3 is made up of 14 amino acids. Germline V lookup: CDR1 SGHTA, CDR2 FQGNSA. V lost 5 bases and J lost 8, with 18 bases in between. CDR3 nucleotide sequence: TGTGCCAGCAGCACCTATTGGGGGGGCGACGGCTACACCTTC. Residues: CASSTYWGGDGYTF.

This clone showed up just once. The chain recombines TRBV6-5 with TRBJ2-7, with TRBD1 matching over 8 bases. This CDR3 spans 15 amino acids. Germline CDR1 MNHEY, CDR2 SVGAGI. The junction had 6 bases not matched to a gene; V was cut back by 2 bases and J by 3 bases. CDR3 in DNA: TGTGCCAGCAGTTACGTCGGGACAGGAAACTACGAGCAGTACTTC. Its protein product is CASSYVGTGNYEQYF.

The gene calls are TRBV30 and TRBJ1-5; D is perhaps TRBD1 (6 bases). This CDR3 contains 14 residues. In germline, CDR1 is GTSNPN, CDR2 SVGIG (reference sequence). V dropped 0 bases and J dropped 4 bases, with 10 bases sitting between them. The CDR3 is CAWSVLDRNQPQHF. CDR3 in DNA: TGTGCCTGGAGTGTACTGGACAGAAATCAGCCCCAGCATTTT.

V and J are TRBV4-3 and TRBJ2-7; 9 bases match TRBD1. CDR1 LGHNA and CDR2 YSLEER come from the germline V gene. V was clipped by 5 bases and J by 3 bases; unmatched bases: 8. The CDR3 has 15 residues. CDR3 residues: CASSKGTGLYYEQYF. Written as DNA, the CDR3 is TGCGCCAGCAGCAAAGGGACAGGGTTGTACTACGAGCAGTACTTC.

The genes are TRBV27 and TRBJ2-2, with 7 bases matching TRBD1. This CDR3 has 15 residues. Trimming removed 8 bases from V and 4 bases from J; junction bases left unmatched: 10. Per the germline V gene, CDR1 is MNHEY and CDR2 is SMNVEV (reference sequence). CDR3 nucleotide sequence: TGTGCCAGCTCCCGCTCGACAGGGTTCACCGGGGAGCTGTTTTTT. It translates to CASSRSTGFTGELFF.

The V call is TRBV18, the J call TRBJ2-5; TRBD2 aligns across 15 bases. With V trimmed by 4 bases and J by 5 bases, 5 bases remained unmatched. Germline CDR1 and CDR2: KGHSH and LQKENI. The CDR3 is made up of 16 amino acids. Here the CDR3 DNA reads TGTGCCAGCTCACTTGGACTAGCGGGAGGGCCGGAGACCCAGTACTTC. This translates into CASSLGLAGGPETQYF.

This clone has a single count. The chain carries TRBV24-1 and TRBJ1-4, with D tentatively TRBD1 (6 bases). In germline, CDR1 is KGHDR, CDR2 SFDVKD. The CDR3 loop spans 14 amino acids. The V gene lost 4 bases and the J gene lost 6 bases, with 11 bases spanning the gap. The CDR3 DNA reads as TGTGCCACCAGTGACACAGGGCGCGATGAAAAACTGTTTTTT. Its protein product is CATSDTGRDEKLFF.

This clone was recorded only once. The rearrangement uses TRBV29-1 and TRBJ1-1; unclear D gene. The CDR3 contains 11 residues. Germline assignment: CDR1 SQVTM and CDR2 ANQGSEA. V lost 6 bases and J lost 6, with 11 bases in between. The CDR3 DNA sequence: TGCAGCGTCGTGCACCGGGCTGAAGCTTTCTTT. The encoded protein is CSVVHRAEAFF.

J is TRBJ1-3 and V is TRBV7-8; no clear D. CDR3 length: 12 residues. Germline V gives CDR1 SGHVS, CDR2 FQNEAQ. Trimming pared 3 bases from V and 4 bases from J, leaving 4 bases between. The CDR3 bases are TGTGCCAGCAGCTTCTCCGGAAACACCATATATTTT. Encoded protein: CASSFSGNTIYF.

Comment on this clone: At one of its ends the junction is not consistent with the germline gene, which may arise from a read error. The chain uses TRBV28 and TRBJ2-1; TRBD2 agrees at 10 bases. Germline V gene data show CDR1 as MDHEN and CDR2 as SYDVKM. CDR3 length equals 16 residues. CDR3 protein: CASLVSSGRSFNEQFF. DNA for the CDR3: TGTGCCAGTTTAGTGTCTAGCGGGAGATCCTTCAATGAGCAGTTCTTC.

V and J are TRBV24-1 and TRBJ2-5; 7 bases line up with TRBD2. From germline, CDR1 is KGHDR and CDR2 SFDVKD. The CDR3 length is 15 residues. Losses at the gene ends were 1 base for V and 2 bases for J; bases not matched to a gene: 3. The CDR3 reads CATSDFGGGQETQYF. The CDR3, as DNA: TGTGCCACCAGTGATTTTGGGGGGGGTCAAGAGACCCAGTACTTC.

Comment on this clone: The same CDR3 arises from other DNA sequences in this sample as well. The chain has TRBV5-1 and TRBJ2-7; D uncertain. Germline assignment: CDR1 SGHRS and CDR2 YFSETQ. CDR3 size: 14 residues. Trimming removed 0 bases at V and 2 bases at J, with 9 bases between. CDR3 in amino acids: CASSLAGGTYEQYF. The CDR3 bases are TGCGCCAGCAGCTTGGCCGGTGGTACCTACGAGCAGTACTTC.

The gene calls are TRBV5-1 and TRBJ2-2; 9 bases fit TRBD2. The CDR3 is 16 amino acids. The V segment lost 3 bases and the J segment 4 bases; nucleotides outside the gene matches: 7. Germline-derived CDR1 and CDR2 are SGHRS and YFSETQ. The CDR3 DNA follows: TGCGCCAGCAGCTCTGGGACTAGCCGAGCCACCGGGGAGCTGTTTTTT. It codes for CASSSGTSRATGELFF.

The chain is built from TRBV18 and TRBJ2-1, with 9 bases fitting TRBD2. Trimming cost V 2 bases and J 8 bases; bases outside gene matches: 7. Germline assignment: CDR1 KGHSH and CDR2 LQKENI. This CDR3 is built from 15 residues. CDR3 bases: TGTGCCAGCTCACCAGCTAGGGCGGGAGGGCATGAGCAGTTCTTC. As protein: CASSPARAGGHEQFF.

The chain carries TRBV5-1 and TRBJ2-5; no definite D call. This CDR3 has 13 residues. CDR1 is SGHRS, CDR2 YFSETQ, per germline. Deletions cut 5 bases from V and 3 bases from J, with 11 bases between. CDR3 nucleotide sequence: TGCGCCAGCAGTGTCCCAGGAAAAGAGACCCAGTACTTC. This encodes CASSVPGKETQYF. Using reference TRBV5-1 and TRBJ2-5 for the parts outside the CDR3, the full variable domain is KAGVTQTPRYLIKTRGQQVTLSCSPISGHRSVSWYQQTPGQGLQFLFEYFSETQRNKGNFPGRFSGRQFSNSRSEMNVSTLELGDSALYLCASSVPGKETQYFGPGTRLLVL.

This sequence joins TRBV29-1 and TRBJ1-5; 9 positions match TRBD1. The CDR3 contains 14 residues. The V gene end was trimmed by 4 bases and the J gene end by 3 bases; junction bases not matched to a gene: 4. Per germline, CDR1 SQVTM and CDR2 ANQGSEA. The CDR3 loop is CSVGTGGYNQPQHF. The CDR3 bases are TGCAGCGTTGGAACAGGGGGCTACAATCAGCCCCAGCATTTT.

The chain's CDR3 is CASGLVNRPAEAFF. The CDR3 nucleotides are TGTGCTAGTGGTTTGGTAAACAGGCCGGCTGAAGCTTTCTTT. The chain links TRBV12-5 to TRBJ1-1; D is possibly TRBD1 (5 bases). Germline values: CDR1 LGHNT, CDR2 FRNRAP. Trimming removed 0 bases at V and 6 bases at J, with 11 bases between. This CDR3 is 14 amino acids long.

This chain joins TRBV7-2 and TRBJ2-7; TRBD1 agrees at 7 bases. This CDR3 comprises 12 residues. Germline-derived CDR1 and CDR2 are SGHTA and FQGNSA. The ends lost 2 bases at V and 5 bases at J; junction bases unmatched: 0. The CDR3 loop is CASSLQGDEQYF. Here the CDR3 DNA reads TGTGCCAGCAGCTTACAGGGGGACGAGCAGTACTTC.

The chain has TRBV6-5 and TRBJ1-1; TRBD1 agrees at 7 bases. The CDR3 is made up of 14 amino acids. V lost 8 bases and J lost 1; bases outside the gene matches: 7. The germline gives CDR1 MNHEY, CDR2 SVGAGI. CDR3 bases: TGTGCCAGCTCTTCCGGGACAGAGAACACTGAAGCTTTCTTT. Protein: CASSSGTENTEAFF.

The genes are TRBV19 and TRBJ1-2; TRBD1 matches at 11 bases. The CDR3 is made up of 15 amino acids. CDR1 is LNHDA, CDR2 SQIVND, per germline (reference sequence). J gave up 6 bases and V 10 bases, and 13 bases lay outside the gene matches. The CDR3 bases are TGTGCCATCCCAGGGGGGACAGGGGGGAATCATGGCTACACCTTC. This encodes CAIPGGTGGNHGYTF.

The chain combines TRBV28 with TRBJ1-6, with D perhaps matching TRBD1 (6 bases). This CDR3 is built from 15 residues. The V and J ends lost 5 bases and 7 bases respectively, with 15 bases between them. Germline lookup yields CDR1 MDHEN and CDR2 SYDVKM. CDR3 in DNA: TGTGCCAGCAGTGGCCACAGGGAAAGGAATTCACCCCTCCACTTT. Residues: CASSGHRERNSPLHF.

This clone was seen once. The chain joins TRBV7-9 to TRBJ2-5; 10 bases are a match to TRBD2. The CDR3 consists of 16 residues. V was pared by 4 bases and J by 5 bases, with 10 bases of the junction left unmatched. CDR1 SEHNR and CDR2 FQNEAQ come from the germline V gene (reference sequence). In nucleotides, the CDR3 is TGTGCCAGCAGCTCAACCCCGAGCGGGAGGGGGGAGACCCAGTACTTC. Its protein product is CASSSTPSGRGETQYF.

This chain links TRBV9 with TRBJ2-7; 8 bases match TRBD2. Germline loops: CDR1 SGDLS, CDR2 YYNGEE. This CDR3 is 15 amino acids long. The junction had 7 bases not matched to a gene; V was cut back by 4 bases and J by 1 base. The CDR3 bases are TGTGCCAGCAGCCAAGCGGGGGATCTTTCCTACGAGCAGTACTTC. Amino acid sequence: CASSQAGDLSYEQYF. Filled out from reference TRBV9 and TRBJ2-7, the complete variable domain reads DSGVTQTPKHLITATGQRVTLRCSPRSGDLSVYWYQQSLDQGLQFLIQYYNGEERAKGNILERFSAQQFPDLHSELNLSSLELGDSALYFCASSQAGDLSYEQYFGPGTRLTVT.

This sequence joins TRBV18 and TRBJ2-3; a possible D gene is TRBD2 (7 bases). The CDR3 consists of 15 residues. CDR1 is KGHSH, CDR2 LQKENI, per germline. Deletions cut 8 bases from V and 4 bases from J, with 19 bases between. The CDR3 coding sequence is TGTGCCAGCCCAGAGAGGGGGGGCCGGCCAGATACGCAGTATTTT. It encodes CASPERGGRPDTQYF.

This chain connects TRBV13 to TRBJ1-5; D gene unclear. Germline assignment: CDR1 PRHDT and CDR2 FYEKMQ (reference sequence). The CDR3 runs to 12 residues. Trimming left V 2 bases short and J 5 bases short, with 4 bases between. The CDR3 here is CASSLSYQPQHF. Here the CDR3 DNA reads TGTGCCAGCAGCTTATCGTATCAGCCCCAGCATTTT. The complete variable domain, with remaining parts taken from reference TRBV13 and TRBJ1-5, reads AAGVIQSPRHLIKEKRETATLKCYPIPRHDTVYWYQQGPGQDPQFLISFYEKMQSDKGSIPDRFSAQQFSDYHSELNMSSLELGDSALYFCASSLSYQPQHFGDGTRLSIL.

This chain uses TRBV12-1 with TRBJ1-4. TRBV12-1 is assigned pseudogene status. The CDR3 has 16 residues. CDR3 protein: CASSLPLRGRKEKLFF. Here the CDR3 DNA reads TGTGCCAGCAGCTTACCCCTTCGGGGGAGAAAGGAAAAACTGTTTTTT.

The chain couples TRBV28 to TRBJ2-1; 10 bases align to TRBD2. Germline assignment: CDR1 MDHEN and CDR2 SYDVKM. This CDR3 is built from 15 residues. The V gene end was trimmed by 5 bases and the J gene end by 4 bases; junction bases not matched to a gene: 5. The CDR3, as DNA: TGTGCCAGCAGTGCAAGCGGGAGGGGTTACAATGAGCAGTTCTTC. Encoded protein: CASSASGRGYNEQFF.

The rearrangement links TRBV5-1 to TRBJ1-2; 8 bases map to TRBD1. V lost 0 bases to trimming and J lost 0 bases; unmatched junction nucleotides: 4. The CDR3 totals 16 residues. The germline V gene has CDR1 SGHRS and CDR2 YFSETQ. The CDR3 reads CASSLVTGAANYGYTF. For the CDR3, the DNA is TGCGCCAGCAGCTTGGTGACAGGGGCGGCTAACTATGGCTACACCTTC.